The source of this T cell receptor (beta chain) is a study of beta chain features in type 1 diabetes (dated by TCRdb to the late 2010s). Describing the broader study: No differences in mean age, gender distribution, total cell number or subset yield were found between patients and healthy donors. Regulatory and stem cell-like memory subsets were obtained from only 8 patients and roughly 8 healthy donors, while naive and central memory subsets were obtained from all 30 or so donors. A total of roughly 98,000,000 sorted cells were examined across all samples, and a strong correlation was observed between cell number per subset and RNA yield. In the study, recently diagnosed type 1 diabetes patients and matched healthy donors were compared on the TCRB repertoires of their sorted circulating CD4+ T cell subsets.

Each donor gave one peripheral blood draw, about 100 mL on average, collected into heparinised tubes. Naive, central memory, regulatory and stem cell-like memory CD4+ T cells were sorted on a BD FACSAria II using a panel including CD45RO, CCR7, CD25, CD127, CD95 and CD27. A purity above 95% was achieved for all sorted populations. PBMCs were separated immediately by Lymphoprep density gradient centrifugation and were stained directly, without being cultured. To minimize batch effects, samples were stained and sorted in pairs, one healthy donor with one patient per experiment. The CDR3, from cysteine to phenylalanine, totals 12 residues. Only the CDR3 part of the read is kept: 36 bases, read in frame from the first base. The paper's findings and limits, for the study overall: Fewer insertions and more nucleotide deletions at VDJ recombination sites were observed in patients with type 1 diabetes, implying thymic rearrangement abnormalities. Type 1 diabetes patients showed a moderate but significant shortening of TCRB CDR3 length in all four CD4+ subsets. Because cDNA was sequenced instead of genomic DNA, activated cells with high expression could be over-represented, although the groups did not differ in activation or CD3 levels. Only small numbers of individuals were included in the HLA sub-analyses, which left unresolved whether HLA type had any influence on TCRB rearrangement. Shorter templates might be favored by PCR, yet because patient and control samples were amplified and corrected together, any such skew would affect both groups equally. The naive, central memory and regulatory TCRB repertoires appeared to resemble one another more closely among patients than among healthy donors.

This clone was detected only a few times. Which antigen it targets is not known. It has no much larger one-base neighbor in the sample; base qualities were not kept. The High Capacity cDNA Reverse Transcription Kit was used to reverse transcribe all of the isolated RNA, meaning that expressed TCRB transcripts were what got sequenced. Naive, central memory and regulatory T cell samples underwent deep immunoSEQ sequencing, averaging about 3.57 million total reads per sample. Sorted cells were lysed in RLT buffer, and RNA was extracted using DNase-treated RNeasy Micro or Mini kits according to cell number. To prevent cross-contamination, each cell subset was processed individually, whereas patient and healthy donor samples were processed jointly. The immunoSEQ multiplex PCR was used to amplify TCRB sequences from cDNA, generating 87-bp fragments that spanned the CDR3 region. Sequencing of the amplicons was performed on the Illumina HiSeq platform. Per the source publication's procedure: Synthetic template baselines were used to correct PCR bias computationally, reads within Hamming distance 2 were collapsed together, and singletons that could not be merged were discarded. Reads were aligned against IMGT to assign V, D and J genes, CDR3 length and insertions or deletions at six rearrangement sites. Within each subset, clonotype counts were normalized to sorted cell number, after which true diversity and Gini coefficients were computed with the tcR R package. The overlap coefficient, calculated on TCRB nucleotide sequences, was used to measure repertoire sharing. As a proxy for the pre-selection repertoire, out-of-frame TCRB sequences from naive cells were analyzed. The source is immuneACCESS, and TCRdb retained only in-frame sequences with V and J called. Part of the clones is not carried over; for the studies checked, unresolved V genes explain less than half of this, and the remainder is unexplained. V and J calls and clone size follow that table, whereas D and trimming were derived from the DNA. Across this sample there are under 450,000 clones, with approximately 15% seen only once. The ten most abundant clones make up 0.03% to 0.04% of the sample.

The sequencing input was naive CD4+ T cells from blood. The intended sense of this specimen's cell subset or site label: true naive CD4+ T cells. The chain uses TRBV21-1 and TRBJ2-4; the table's D call, TRBD2, was not checked against the DNA. TRBV21-1 is a pseudogene locus. This TCR derives from a man aged 25-40 years in good health. Read as DNA, the sequence is TGTGCCAGCAGCCGTGTTCGACTACTTCAGTACTTC. Translation gives CASSRVRLLQYF.